These T cell receptor beta chains were read from a single sample in a study of human T cells and chemical hapten exposure. TCRdb reanalysed the RACE reads using MiXCR and keeps one entry per CDR3 protein. Of approximately 320,000 distinct CDR3 sequences in the sample, about 5% were seen once. The sequencing used whole blood, collected in connection with sensitization to the hapten diphenylcyclopropenone (DPC). The receptors stem from a young woman with alopecia areata. Some clones in this sample may be carry-over from other donors' samples. The CDR3 runs from the conserved cysteine through the conserved F or W. The D gene is left open where the match is weak. Not every row has a clone size; where given, it reads once, few, many or a size class.

d_gene,v_gene,abundance,j_gene,CDR3nt,CDR3aa
NA,TRBV28,NA,TRBJ2-3,TGTGCCAGCAGTCCCTCGAGCGCGGACACAGATACGCAGTATTTT,CASSPSSADTDTQYF
NA,TRBV24-1,many,TRBJ2-3,TGTGCCACCAGTGATTTTAACACAGATACGCAGTATTTT,CATSDFNTDTQYF
NA,TRBV18,few,TRBJ2-4,TGTGCCAGCTCACCATCCAGGGGGGGAAACATTCAGTACTTC,CASSPSRGGNIQYF
TRBD1,TRBV6-2/TRBV6-3,few,TRBJ1-5,TGTGCCAGCAGTACGTTTTTTACAGGGGTAGATCAGCCCCAGCATTTT,CASSTFFTGVDQPQHF
TRBD1,TRBV6-1,few,TRBJ1-2,TGTGCCAGCAGGCTACATATCCGGGGTGCAGGGGGCAGTTTTTATGTCTATGGCTACACCTTC,CASRLHIRGAGGSFYVYGYTF
NA,TRBV6-2/TRBV6-3,many,TRBJ2-3,TGTGCCAGCAGCCGGGAAACAGATACGCAGTATTTT,CASSRETDTQYF
TRBD2,TRBV27,many,TRBJ2-1,TGTGCCAGCAGTAGTAGCGGGGGAGCCTACAATGAGCAGTTCTTC,CASSSSGGAYNEQFF
NA,TRBV7-2,many,TRBJ2-3,TGTGCCAGCAGCTTAGTTGGGTCCGATACGCAGTATTTT,CASSLVGSDTQYF
NA,TRBV7-2,many,TRBJ2-3,TGTGCCAGCAGCCGGGGGTCAGATACGCAGTATTTT,CASSRGSDTQYF
TRBD2,TRBV4-1,NA,TRBJ2-1,TGCGCCAGCAGCCAATTAGGACTAGCGGGGAGAGAGCAGTTCTTC,CASSQLGLAGREQFF
NA,TRBV28,many,TRBJ1-1,TGTGCCAGCAGTCCCAGCCGCCGGGGGTTCGTTTTCTTT,CASSPSRRGFVFF
NA,TRBV25-1,few,TRBJ2-3,TGTGCCAGCAGTTACCGGGCAGATACGCAGTATTTT,CASSYRADTQYF
NA,TRBV4-2,NA,TRBJ1-3,TGTGCCAGCAGCCAACAGGGCCGCTCTGGAAACACCATATATTTT,CASSQQGRSGNTIYF
NA,TRBV12-3/TRBV12-4,NA,TRBJ2-1,TGTGCCAGCAGTTGGGGGCCCCGCGGTGAGCAGTTCTTC,CASSWGPRGEQFF
TRBD1,TRBV5-4,few,TRBJ1-1,TGTGCCAGCAGCAGGGACAGGGTGAACGTGGACACTGAAGCTTTCTTT,CASSRDRVNVDTEAFF
TRBD1,TRBV7-2,few,TRBJ2-1,TGTGCCAGCAGCTTAATCTCACCCGGGACAGGGGAGCAGTTCTTC,CASSLISPGTGEQFF
TRBD1,TRBV6-1,NA,TRBJ2-6,TGTGCCAGCAGTCGAATACCGGGACAGTTCTCTGGGGCCAACGTCCTGACTTTC,CASSRIPGQFSGANVLTF
NA,TRBV20-1,many,TRBJ1-2,TGCAGTGCTAGGGGCGGCAACTATGGCTACACCTTC,CSARGGNYGYTF
NA,TRBV9,NA,TRBJ1-2,TGTGCCAGCAGCGGAGTGGACAGACCCTACACCTTC,CASSGVDRPYTF
NA,TRBV6-8,many,TRBJ1-5,TGTGCCAGCGGAGGGCCCGGGACTCCCGGGGGACATGGGGATAGCAATCAGCCCCAGCATTTT,CASGGPGTPGGHGDSNQPQHF
NA,TRBV6-1,few,TRBJ1-4,TGTGCCAGCAGGGCGACAGCCACTAATGAAAAACTGTTTTTT,CASRATATNEKLFF
TRBD2,TRBV2,few,TRBJ2-3,TGTGCCAGCAGTGCTAGCGGGGGCCGCACAGATACGCAGTATTTT,CASSASGGRTDTQYF
NA,TRBV7-2,NA,TRBJ1-5,TGTGCCAGCAGCTTATGGAAGGGTAGCAATCAGCCCCAGCATTTT,CASSLWKGSNQPQHF
TRBD1,TRBV18,few,TRBJ1-5,TGTGCCAGCTCAGGGACAGCGGAACATCAGCCCCAGCATTTT,CASSGTAEHQPQHF
TRBD2,TRBV4-3,NA,TRBJ2-3,TGCGCCAGCAGCCAAGTCAGCGGGGGCTGCACAGATACGCAGTATTTT,CASSQVSGGCTDTQYF
NA,TRBV28,many,TRBJ2-7,TGTGCCAGCAGTGGCGTTTATCGCGAGCAGTACTTC,CASSGVYREQYF
TRBD2,TRBV28,NA,TRBJ2-7,TGTGCCAGCACCGTAGCGGGGAACTCCTACGAGCAGTACTTC,CASTVAGNSYEQYF
TRBD1,TRBV6-5,many,TRBJ1-5,TGTGCCAGCAGAGACAGGGGAGGCAATCAGCCCCAGCATTTT,CASRDRGGNQPQHF
NA,TRBV5-6,many,TRBJ2-3,TGTGCCAGCAGCTTGCCTAGCTTCGCAGATACGCAGTATTTT,CASSLPSFADTQYF
NA,TRBV20-1,few,TRBJ2-2,TGCAGTGCTAGAGCGGTGAACACCGGGGAGCTGTTTTTT,CSARAVNTGELFF
TRBD2,TRBV20-1,few,TRBJ2-7,TGCAGTGCTAGTAATCCGGGACTAGCGACAAACGAGCAGTACTTC,CSASNPGLATNEQYF
TRBD2,TRBV7-3,few,TRBJ2-2,TGTGCCAGCAGCCCTAGCGGGGAGGCCACCGGGGAGCTGTTTTTT,CASSPSGEATGELFF